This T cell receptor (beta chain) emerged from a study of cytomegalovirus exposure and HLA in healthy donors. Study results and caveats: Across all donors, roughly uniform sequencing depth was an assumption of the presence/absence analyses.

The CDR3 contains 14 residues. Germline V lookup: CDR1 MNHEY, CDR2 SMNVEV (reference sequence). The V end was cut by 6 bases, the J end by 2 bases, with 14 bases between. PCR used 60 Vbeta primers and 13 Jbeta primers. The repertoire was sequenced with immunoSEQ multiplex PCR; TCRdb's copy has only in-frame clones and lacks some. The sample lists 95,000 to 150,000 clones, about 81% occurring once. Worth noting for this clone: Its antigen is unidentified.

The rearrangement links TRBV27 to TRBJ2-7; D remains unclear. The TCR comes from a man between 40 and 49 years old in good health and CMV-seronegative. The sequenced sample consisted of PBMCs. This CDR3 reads CASSPSGRPYEQYF. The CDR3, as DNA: TGTGCCAGCAGCCCCTCAGGCAGGCCCTACGAGCAGTACTTC.